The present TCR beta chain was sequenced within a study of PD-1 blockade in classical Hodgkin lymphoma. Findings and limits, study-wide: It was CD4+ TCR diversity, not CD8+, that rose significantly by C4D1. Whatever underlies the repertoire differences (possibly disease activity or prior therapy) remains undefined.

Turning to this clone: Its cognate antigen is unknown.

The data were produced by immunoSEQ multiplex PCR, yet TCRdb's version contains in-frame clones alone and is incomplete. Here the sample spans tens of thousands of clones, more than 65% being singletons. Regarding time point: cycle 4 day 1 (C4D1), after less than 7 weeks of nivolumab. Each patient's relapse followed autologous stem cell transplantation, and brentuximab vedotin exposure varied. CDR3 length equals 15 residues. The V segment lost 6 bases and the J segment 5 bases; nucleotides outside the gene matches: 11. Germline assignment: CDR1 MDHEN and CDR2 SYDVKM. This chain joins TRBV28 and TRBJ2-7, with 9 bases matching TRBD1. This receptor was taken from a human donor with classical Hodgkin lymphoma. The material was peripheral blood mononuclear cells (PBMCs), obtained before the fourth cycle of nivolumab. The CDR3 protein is CASSNNRGPGHEQYF. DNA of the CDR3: TGTGCCAGCAGCAATAACAGGGGGCCGGGCCACGAGCAGTACTTC. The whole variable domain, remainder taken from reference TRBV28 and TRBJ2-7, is DVKVTQSSRYLVKRTGEKVFLECVQDMDHENMFWYRQDPGLGLRLIYFSYDVKMKEKGDIPEGYSVSREKKERFSLILESASTNQTSMYLCASSNNRGPGHEQYFGPGTRLTVT.